This T cell receptor (beta chain) came from a study of cytomegalovirus exposure and HLA in healthy donors. PCR used 60 Vbeta primers and 13 Jbeta primers. Repertoires were generated with immunoSEQ multiplex PCR, while TCRdb's copy carries only in-frame clones and drops some. This sample carries under 200,000 clones, roughly three quarters of them seen once, and the ten largest clones take around 3.1%. CDR1 and CDR2 from the germline V gene are MNHNY and SVGAGI (reference sequence). After removal of 6 bases from V and 8 bases from J, the junction contained 9 bases not matched to a gene. This CDR3 comprises 14 residues.

The source of this sequence is a woman aged 50 to 60 in good health and CMV-seropositive. The chain employs TRBV6-6 and TRBJ1-2; 10 nucleotides agree with TRBD1. Sequencing was performed on PBMCs. CDR3 loop: CASRWDRGPGGYTF. The CDR3 coding sequence is TGTGCCAGCAGATGGGACAGGGGCCCGGGAGGCTACACCTTC.